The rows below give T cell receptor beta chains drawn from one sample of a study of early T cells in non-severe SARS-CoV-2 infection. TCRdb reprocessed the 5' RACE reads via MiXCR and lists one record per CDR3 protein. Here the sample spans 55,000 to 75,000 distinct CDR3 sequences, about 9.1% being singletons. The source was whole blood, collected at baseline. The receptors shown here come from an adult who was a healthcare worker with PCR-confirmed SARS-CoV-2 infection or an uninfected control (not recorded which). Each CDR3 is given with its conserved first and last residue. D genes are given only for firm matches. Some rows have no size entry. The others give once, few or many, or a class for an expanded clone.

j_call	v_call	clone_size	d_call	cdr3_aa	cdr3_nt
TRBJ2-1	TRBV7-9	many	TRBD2	CASSPTGTSGINEQFF	TGTGCCAGCAGCCCGACCGGGACTAGCGGGATTAATGAGCAGTTCTTC
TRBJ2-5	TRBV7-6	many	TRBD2	CASSLVGTSGLETQYF	TGTGCCAGCAGCTTAGTTGGGACTAGCGGCCTAGAGACCCAGTACTTC
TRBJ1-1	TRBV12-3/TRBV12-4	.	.	CASSFTGPEAEAFF	TGTGCCAGCAGTTTCACCGGGCCTGAAGCTGAAGCTTTCTTT
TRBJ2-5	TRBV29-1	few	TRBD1	CSVNRDRAPETQYF	TGCAGCGTGAACCGGGACAGGGCCCCAGAGACCCAGTACTTC
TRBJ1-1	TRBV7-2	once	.	CVSSAGGDTEAFF	TGTGTCAGCAGCGCCGGTGGAGACACTGAAGCTTTCTTT
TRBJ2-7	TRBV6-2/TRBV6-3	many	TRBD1	CASSGQGYEQYF	TGTGCCAGCTCGGGACAGGGTTACGAGCAGTACTTC
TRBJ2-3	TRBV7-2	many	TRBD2	CASALAGSLGADTQYF	TGTGCCAGCGCCTTAGCGGGTAGCCTAGGTGCAGATACGCAGTATTTT
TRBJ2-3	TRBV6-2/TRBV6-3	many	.	CASSPSGTDTQYF	TGTGCCAGCAGCCCTAGCGGCACAGATACGCAGTATTTT
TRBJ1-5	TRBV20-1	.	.	CSAREGRSNQPQHF	TGCAGTGCTAGAGAGGGTAGGAGCAATCAGCCCCAGCATTTT
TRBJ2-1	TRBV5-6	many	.	CASSPTGVQQFF	TGTGCCAGCAGTCCCACCGGGGTCCAGCAGTTCTTC
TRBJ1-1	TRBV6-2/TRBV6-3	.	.	CASSYSGQGTTEVFF	TGTGCCAGCAGTTACTCGGGGCAGGGGACCACTGAAGTTTTCTTT
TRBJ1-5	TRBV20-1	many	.	CSARDSGLSQPQHF	TGCAGTGCTAGAGATTCTGGGTTAAGTCAGCCCCAGCATTTT
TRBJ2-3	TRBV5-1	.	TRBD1	CASSPGDRDTDTQYF	TGCGCCAGCAGCCCCGGCGACAGGGACACAGATACGCAGTATTTT
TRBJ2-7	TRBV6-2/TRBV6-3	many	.	CASSAREGQYF	TGTGCCAGCAGTGCCCGTGAGGGGCAGTACTTC
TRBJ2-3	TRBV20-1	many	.	CSARGARSTDTQYF	TGCAGTGCTAGAGGCGCCCGTAGCACAGATACGCAGTATTTT
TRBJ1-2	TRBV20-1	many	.	CSASPGGLNYGYTF	TGCAGTGCTAGCCCTGGGGGATTGAACTATGGCTACACCTTC
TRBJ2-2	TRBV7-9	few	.	CASSLFGISNTGELFF	TGTGCCAGCAGCTTATTTGGGATATCGAACACCGGGGAGCTGTTTTTT
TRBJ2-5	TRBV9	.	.	CASSVSGHAETQYF	TGTGCCAGCAGCGTATCAGGGCACGCGGAGACCCAGTACTTC
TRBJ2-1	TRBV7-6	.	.	CASSLRAPGLNNEQFF	TGTGCCAGCAGCCTACGTGCCCCCGGACTAAACAATGAGCAGTTCTTC
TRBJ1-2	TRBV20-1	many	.	CSASPASGLVGYTF	TGCAGTGCTAGCCCAGCTTCAGGTTTGGTTGGCTACACCTTC
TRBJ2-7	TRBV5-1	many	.	CASSLVRSSYEQYF	TGCGCCAGCAGCTTGGTCAGGAGCTCCTACGAGCAGTACTTC
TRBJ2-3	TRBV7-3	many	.	CASSSSGDTQYF	TGTGCCAGCAGCTCGTCCGGGGATACGCAGTATTTT
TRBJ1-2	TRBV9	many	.	CASSVGSGLGRSGINYGYTF	TGTGCCAGCAGCGTAGGCTCGGGACTCGGAAGGTCTGGGATCAACTATGGCTACACCTTC
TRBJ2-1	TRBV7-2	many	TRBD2	CASSFSYPSLAGGLYYNEQFF	TGTGCCAGCAGCTTCTCTTATCCGAGCCTAGCGGGAGGTTTGTACTACAATGAGCAGTTCTTC
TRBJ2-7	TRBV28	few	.	CASSTGTSFSYEQYF	TGTGCCAGCAGCACCGGGACATCCTTCTCCTACGAGCAGTACTTC
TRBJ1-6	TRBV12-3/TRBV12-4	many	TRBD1	CASSAGQGSSPLHF	TGTGCCAGCAGTGCCGGACAGGGAAGTTCACCCCTCCACTTT
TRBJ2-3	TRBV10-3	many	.	CAISDRDTDTQYF	TGTGCCATCAGTGACAGGGATACAGATACGCAGTATTTT
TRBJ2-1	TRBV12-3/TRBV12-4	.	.	CASSPAGFGYNEQFF	TGTGCCAGCAGCCCGGCGGGATTCGGGTACAATGAGCAGTTCTTC
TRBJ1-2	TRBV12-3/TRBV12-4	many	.	CASSLDTYGYTF	TGTGCCAGCAGCCTGGACACCTATGGCTACACCTTC
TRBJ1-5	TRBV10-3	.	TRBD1	CAITDRANQPQHF	TGTGCCATCACGGACAGGGCTAATCAGCCCCAGCATTTT
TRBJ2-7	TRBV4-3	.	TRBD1	CASSPNRGSYEQYF	TGCGCCAGCAGCCCAAACAGGGGCTCCTACGAGCAGTACTTC
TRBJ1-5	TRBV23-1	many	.	CASSQGPTSGNQPQHF	TGCGCCAGCAGTCAAGGGCCCACTTCGGGCAATCAGCCCCAGCATTTT
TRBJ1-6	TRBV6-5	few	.	CASSSETEKRNSPLHF	TGTGCCAGCAGTTCCGAGACGGAAAAAAGGAATTCACCCCTCCACTTT
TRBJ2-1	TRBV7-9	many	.	CASSWGIVSGYNEQFF	TGTGCCAGCAGCTGGGGCATAGTTAGCGGATACAATGAGCAGTTCTTC
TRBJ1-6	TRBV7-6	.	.	CASSLARVNNSPLHF	TGTGCCAGCAGCTTAGCCAGGGTGAATAATTCACCCCTCCACTTT
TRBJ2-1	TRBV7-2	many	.	CASSLGEGLIQFF	TGTGCCAGCAGCCTTGGAGAAGGTCTAATTCAGTTCTTC
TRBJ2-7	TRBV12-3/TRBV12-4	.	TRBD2	CASSPGTSGSNEQYF	TGTGCCAGCAGTCCAGGGACTAGCGGGAGCAACGAGCAGTACTTC
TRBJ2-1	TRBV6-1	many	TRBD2	CASSDRPSGNSYNEQFF	TGTGCCAGCAGTGATAGGCCTAGCGGGAACTCCTACAATGAGCAGTTCTTC
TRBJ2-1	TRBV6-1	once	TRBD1	CASSAKTGTTYNEQFF	TGTGCCAGCAGTGCTAAGACAGGGACGACCTACAATGAGCAGTTCTTC
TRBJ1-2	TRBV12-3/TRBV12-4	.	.	CASTQTMNHGYTF	TGTGCCAGCACCCAGACGATGAACCATGGCTACACCTTC
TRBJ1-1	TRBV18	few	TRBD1	CASSPIAGGLNTEAFF	TGTGCCAGCTCACCAATCGCAGGGGGCTTGAACACTGAAGCTTTCTTT
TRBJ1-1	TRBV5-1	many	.	CASSEQVNTEAFF	TGCGCCAGCAGTGAACAGGTGAACACTGAAGCTTTCTTT
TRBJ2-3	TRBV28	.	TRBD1	CASSTGGANSDTQYF	TGTGCCAGCAGTACAGGGGGCGCAAATTCCGATACGCAGTATTTT